This T cell receptor beta chain is drawn from a study of a mutant IDH1 vaccine in newly diagnosed glioma. V lost 6 bases and J lost 1, with 15 bases in between. CDR3 size: 15 residues. Germline V gene lookup returns CDR1 MNHEY and CDR2 SVGAGI. As concerns this clone: Antigen unknown.

TCRdb's copy holds only in-frame clones and misses some; the assay was immunoSEQ multiplex PCR. The repertoire holds 60,000 to 70,000 clones, with around 83% as singletons. Time point here: week 47, end of study. Topical imiquimod was applied with each vaccine dose, which held 300 ug of mutant IDH1 20-mer peptide. The receptor's source is a man aged 25 to 40 with glioma. The V gene is TRBV6-5, the J gene TRBJ1-1; D remains unclear. The input for sequencing was PBMCs, taken from a glioma patient whose treatment included an IDH1 peptide vaccine. CDR3: CASREGLAPNTEAFF. In nucleotides, the CDR3 is TGTGCCAGCAGGGAGGGTTTGGCGCCGAACACTGAAGCTTTCTTT.